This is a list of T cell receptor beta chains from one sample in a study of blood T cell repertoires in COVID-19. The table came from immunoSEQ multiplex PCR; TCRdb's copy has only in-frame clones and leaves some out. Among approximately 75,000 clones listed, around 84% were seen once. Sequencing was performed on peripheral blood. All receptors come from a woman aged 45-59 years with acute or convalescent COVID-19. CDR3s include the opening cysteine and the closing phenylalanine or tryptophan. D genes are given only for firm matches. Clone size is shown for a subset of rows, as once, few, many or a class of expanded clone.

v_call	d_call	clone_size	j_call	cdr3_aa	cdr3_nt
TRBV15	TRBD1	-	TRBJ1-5	CATSRTGGVGQPQHF	TGTGCCACCAGCAGAACAGGGGGAGTAGGTCAGCCCCAGCATTTT
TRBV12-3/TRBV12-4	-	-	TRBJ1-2	CASTFYRAGGYTF	TGTGCCAGCACCTTTTACAGGGCCGGTGGCTACACCTTC
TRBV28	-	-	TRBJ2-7	CASSPQRQAHSYEQYF	TGTGCCAGCAGTCCCCAGAGACAGGCCCACTCCTACGAGCAGTACTTC
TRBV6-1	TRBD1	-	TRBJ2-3	CASSEGRDSSYTDTQYF	TGTGCCAGCAGTGAAGGCCGGGACAGCTCCTACACAGATACGCAGTATTTT
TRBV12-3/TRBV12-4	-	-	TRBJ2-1	CASRLNNEQFF	TGTGCCAGCAGACTTAACAATGAGCAGTTCTTC
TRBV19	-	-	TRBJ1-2	CASSINLLALYGYTF	TGTGCCAGTAGTATTAACCTCCTGGCCCTCTATGGCTACACCTTC
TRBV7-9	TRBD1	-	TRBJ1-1	CASSLDWRQGSNGAFF	TGTGCCAGCAGCTTAGATTGGAGACAGGGGTCCAATGGGGCTTTCTTT
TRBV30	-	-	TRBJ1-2	CAWSGQGDSYGYTF	TGTGCCTGGAGCGGGCAGGGTGATAGCTATGGCTACACCTTC
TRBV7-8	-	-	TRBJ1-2	CASSSTGGVEHGYTF	TGTGCCAGCAGTTCCACGGGGGGCGTGGAGCATGGCTACACCTTC
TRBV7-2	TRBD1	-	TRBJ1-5	CASSQGQARKPQHF	TGTGCCAGCAGCCAGGGACAGGCCAGGAAGCCCCAGCATTTT
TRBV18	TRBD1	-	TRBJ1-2	CASSQGQGPRGYTF	TGTGCCAGCTCACAGGGACAGGGGCCTCGTGGCTACACCTTC
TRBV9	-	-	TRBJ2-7	CASSVGGRGSEQYF	TGTGCCAGCAGCGTAGGTGGGAGAGGTTCCGAGCAGTACTTC
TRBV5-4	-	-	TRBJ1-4	CASSSSGQLYEKLFF	TGTGCCAGCAGCTCCTCCGGACAGCTGTACGAAAAACTGTTTTTT
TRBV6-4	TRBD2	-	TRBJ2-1	CASSRTGLAGYNEQFF	TGTGCCAGCAGCCGGACTGGACTAGCGGGGTACAATGAGCAGTTCTTC
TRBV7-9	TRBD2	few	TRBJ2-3	CASSPPEVLAGVDTQYF	TGTGCCAGCAGCCCACCCGAAGTCCTAGCGGGGGTAGATACGCAGTATTTT
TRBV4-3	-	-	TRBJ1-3	CASSRMAGATSGNTIYF	TGCGCCAGCAGTAGGATGGCAGGCGCTACCTCTGGAAACACCATATATTTT
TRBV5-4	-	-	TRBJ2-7	CASSLASGDFYEQYF	TGTGCCAGCAGCTTGGCTTCAGGGGATTTCTACGAGCAGTACTTC
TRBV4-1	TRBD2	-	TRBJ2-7	CASSQGGTNSYEQYF	TGCGCCAGCAGCCAAGGAGGGACTAACTCCTACGAGCAGTACTTC
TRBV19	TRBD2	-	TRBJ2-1	CASKSGGRHEQFF	TGTGCCAGTAAGAGCGGGGGGCGGCATGAGCAGTTCTTC
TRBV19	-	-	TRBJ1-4	CASSMGRRGEKLFF	TGTGCCAGTAGTATGGGCCGTAGGGGTGAAAAACTGTTTTTT
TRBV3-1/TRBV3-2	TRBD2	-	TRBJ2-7	CASSQGGLAGREQYF	TGTGCCAGCAGCCAAGGAGGGCTAGCGGGAAGGGAGCAGTACTTC
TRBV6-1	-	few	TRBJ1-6	CASSDAGLGDANSPLHF	TGTGCCAGCAGTGATGCGGGGCTAGGGGATGCTAATTCACCCCTCCACTTT
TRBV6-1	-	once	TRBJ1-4	CASSDGGLGEKLFF	TGTGCCAGCAGTGATGGAGGGTTAGGGGAAAAACTGTTTTTT
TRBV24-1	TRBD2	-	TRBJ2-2	CATSDPTSGNPNTGELFF	TGTGCCACCAGTGACCCGACTAGCGGGAATCCAAACACCGGGGAGCTGTTTTTT
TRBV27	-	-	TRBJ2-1	CASRETYNEQFF	TGTGCCAGTCGGGAGACCTACAATGAGCAGTTCTTC